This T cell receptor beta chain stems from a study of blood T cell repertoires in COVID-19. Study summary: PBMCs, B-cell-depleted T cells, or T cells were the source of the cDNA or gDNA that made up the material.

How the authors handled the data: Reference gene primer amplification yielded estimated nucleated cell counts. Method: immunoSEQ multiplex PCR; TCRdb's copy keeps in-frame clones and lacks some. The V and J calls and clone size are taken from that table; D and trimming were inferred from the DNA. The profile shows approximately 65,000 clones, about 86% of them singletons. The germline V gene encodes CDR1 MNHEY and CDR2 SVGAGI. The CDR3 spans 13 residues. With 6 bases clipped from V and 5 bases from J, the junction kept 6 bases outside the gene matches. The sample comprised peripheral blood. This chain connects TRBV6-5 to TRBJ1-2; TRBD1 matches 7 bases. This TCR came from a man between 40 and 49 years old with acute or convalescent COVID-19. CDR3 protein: CASSQGTAYGYTF. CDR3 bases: TGTGCCAGCAGCCAAGGGACAGCGTATGGCTACACCTTC.